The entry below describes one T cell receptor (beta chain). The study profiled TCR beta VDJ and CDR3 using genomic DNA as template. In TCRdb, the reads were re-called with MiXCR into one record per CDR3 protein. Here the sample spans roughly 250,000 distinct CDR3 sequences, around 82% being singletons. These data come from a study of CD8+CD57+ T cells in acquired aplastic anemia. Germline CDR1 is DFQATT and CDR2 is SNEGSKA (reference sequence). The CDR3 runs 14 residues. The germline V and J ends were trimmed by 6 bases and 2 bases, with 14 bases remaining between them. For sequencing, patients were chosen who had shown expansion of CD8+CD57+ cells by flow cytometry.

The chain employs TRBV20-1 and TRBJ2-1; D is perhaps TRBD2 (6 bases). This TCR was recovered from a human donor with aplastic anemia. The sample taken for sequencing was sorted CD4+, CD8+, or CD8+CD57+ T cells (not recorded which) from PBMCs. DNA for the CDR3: TGCAGTGCCAGGACTATTTCAACCTACAATGAGCAGTTCTTC. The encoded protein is CSARTISTYNEQFF.